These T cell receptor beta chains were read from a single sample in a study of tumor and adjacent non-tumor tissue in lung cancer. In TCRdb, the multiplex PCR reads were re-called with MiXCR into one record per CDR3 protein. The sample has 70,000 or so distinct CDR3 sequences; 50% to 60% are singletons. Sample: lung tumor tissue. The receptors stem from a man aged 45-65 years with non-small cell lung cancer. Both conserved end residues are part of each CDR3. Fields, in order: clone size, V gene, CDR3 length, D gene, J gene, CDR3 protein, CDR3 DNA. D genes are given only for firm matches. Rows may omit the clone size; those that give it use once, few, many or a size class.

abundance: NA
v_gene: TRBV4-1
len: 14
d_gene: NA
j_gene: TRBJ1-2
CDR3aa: CASSQEIRNYGYAF
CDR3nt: TGCGCCAGCAGCCAAGAAATACGGAACTATGGCTACGCCTTC

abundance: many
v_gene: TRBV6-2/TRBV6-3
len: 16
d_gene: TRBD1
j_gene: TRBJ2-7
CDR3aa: CASSYSGTGDSYEQYF
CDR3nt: TGTGCCAGCAGTTACTCCGGGACAGGGGATTCCTACGAGCAGTACTTC

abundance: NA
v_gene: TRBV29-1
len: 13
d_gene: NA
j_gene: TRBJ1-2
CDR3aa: CSVGRANNYGYTF
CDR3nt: TGCAGCGTTGGAAGAGCTAATAACTATGGATACACCTTC

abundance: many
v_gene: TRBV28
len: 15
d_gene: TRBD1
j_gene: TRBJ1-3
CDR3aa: CASSPGTGSGNTIYF
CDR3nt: TGTGCCAGCAGTCCCGGGACAGGATCTGGAAACACCATATATTTT

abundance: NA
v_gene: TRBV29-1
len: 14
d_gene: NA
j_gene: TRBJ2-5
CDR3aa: CSVDRGSLGKTQYF
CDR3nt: TGCAGTGTTGACCGAGGAAGTCTAGGAAAGACCCAGTATTTC

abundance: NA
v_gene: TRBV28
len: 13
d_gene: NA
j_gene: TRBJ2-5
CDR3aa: CASSTSGQETQYF
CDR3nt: TGTGCCAGCAGTACCTCGGGGCAGGAGACCCAGTACTTC

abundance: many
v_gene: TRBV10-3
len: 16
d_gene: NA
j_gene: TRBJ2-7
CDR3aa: CAISESGVQTPYEQYF
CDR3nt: TGTGCCATCAGTGAGTCAGGAGTGCAGACCCCCTACGAGCAGTACTTC

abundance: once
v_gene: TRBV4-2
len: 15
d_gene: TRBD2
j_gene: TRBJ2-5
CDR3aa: CASSQYAGGPETHYF
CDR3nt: TGTGCCAGCAGCCAATACGCGGGGGGACCGGAGACACACTACTTC

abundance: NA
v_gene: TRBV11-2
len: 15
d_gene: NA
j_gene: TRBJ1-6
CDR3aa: CASSPNRDHNSPLHF
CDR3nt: TGTGCTAGCAGCCCGAACAGGGACCATAATTCACCCCTCCACTTT

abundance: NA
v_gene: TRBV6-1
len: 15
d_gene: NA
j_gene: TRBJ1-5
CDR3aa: CVSTTGPGGGWPQHF
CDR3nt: TGTGTCAGCACTACCGGTCCGGGGGGCGGATGGCCCCAGCATTTT

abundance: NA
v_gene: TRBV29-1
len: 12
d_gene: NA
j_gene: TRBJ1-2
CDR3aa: CSVDDRMVGYTF
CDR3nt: TGCAGCGTTGATGACAGGATGGTTGGCTACACCTTC

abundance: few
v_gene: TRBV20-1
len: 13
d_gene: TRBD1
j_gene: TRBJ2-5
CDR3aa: CSARAGTGTTQYF
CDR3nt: TGCAGTGCTAGAGCCGGGACAGGGACAACCCAGTACTTC

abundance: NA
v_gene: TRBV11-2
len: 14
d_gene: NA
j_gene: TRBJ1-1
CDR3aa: CAGSFCNLDTEAFF
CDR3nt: TGTGCCGGCAGCTTCTGTAATTTAGACACTGAAGCTTTCTTT

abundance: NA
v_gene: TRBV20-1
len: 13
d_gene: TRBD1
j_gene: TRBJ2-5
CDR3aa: CSARTTGEETQYF
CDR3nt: TGCAGTGCTAGAACAACAGGGGAAGAGACCCAGTACTTC

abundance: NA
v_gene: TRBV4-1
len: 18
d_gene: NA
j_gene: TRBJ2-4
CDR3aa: CASSQGAGPYLGKNIQYF
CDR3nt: TGCGCCAGCAGCCAAGGGGCGGGGCCATACCTAGGCAAAAACATTCAGTACTTC

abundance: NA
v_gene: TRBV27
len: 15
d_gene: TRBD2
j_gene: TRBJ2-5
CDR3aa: CASSFFTSGRETQYF
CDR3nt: TGTGCCAGCAGTTTTTTTACTAGCGGGAGGGAGACCCAGTACTTC

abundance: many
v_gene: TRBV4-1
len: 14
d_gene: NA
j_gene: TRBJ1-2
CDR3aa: CASSQVRENYGYTF
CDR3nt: TGCGCCAGCAGCCAAGTCCGCGAGAACTATGGCTACACCTTC

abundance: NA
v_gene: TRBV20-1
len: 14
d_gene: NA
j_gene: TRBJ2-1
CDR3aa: CGATSGGTVDEQFF
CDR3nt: TGCGGTGCCACTAGCGGCGGGACAGTGGATGAGCAATTCTTC

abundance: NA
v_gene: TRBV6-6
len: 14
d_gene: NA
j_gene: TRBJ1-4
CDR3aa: CVSSPRAANEKLFF
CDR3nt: TGTGTCAGCAGCCCGAGGGCCGCTAATGAAAAACTGTTCTTT

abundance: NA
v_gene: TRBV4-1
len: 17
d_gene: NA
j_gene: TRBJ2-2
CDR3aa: CASSQIRGEPNTGELFF
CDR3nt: TGCGCCAGCAGCCAAATTAGAGGGGAGCCCAACACCGGGGAGCTATTTTTT

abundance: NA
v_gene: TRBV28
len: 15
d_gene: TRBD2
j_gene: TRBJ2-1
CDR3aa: CASSFYGRADNEQFF
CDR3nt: TGTGCCAGCAGTTTCTACGGGAGGGCCGACAATGAGCAGTTCTTC

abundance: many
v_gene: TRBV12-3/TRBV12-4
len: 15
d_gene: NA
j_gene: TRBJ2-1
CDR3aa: CASSLLAEGPSGQFF
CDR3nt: TGTGCCAGCAGTTTATTAGCCGAGGGACCAAGCGGGCAGTTCTTC

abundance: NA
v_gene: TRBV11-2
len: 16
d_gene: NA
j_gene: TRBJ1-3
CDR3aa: CASSVLETGSGNTIYF
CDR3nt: TGTGCCAGCAGCGTACTGGAGACAGGCTCCGGAAATACCATATATTTT

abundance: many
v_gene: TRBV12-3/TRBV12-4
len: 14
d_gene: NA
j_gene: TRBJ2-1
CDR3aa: CASLSGNSYNEQFF
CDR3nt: TGTGCCAGCCTGTCGGGGAACTCCTACAATGAGCAGTTCTTC

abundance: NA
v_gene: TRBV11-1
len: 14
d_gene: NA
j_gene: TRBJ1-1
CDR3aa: CASSLITGNTETFF
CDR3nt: TGTGCCAGCAGCTTAATAACGGGGAACACTGAAACTTTCTTT

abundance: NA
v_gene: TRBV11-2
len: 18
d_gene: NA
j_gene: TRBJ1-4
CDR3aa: CTSSQPVWEQGLNEKLFF
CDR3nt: TGTACCAGCAGCCAGCCCGTCTGGGAACAGGGACTTAATGAAAAATTGTTTTTT

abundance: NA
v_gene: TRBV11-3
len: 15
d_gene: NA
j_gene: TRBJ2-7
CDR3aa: CASSLVLDKLYEQYF
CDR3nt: TGTGCCAGCAGCTTGGTTTTGGACAAGCTCTACGAGCAGTATTTC

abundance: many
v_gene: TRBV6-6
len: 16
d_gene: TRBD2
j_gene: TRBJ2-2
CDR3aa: CASSFPGLAEGGELFF
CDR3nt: TGTGCCAGCAGTTTTCCTGGACTAGCGGAAGGCGGGGAGCTGTTTTTT

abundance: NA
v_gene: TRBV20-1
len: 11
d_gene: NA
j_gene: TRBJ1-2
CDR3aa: CSARPSYGYTF
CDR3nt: TGCAGTGCTAGACCTTCTTATGGCTACACCTTC

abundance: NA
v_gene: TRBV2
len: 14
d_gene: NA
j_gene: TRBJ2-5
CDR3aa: CPSSGIGSGETQYF
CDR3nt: TGTCCCAGCAGTGGGATAGGGTCGGGAGAGACCCAGTACTTC

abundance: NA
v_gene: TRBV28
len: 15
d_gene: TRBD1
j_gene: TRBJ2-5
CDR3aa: CASSPVGTAQETQYF
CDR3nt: TGTGCCAGCAGTCCTGTCGGGACAGCCCAAGAGACCCAGTACTTC

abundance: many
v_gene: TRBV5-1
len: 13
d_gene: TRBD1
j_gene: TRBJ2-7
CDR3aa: CASSRDSRYEQYF
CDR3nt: TGCGCCAGCAGCCGGGACAGCCGCTACGAGCAGTACTTC

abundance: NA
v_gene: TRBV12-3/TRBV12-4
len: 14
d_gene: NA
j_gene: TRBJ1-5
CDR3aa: CASSLGEGNQSQHF
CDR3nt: TGTGCCAGCTCCTTAGGGGAAGGCAATCAGTCCCAGCATTTT

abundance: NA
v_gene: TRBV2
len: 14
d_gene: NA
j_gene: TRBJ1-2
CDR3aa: CASDAKQSSYGYTF
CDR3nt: TGTGCCAGCGATGCTAAACAGAGTTCCTATGGCTACACATTC

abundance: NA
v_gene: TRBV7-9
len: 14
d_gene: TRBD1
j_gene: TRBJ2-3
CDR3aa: CASSWTGLGDTQYF
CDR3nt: TGTGCCAGCAGTTGGACAGGGCTCGGAGATACGCAGTATTTT

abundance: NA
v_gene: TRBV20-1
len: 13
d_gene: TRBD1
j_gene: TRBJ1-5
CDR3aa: CSAHDRGNKPQHF
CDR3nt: TGCAGTGCCCACGACAGGGGCAATAAGCCCCAGCATTTT

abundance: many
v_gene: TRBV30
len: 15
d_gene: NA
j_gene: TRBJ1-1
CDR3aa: CAWINAPGLNTEAFF
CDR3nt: TGTGCCTGGATCAACGCCCCGGGGCTGAACACTGAAGCTTTCTTT

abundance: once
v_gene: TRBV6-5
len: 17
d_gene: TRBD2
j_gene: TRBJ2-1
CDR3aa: CASTYTNSSGGYNEQFF
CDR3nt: TGTGCCAGCACTTACACCAACTCTAGCGGGGGATACAATGAGCAGTTCTTC

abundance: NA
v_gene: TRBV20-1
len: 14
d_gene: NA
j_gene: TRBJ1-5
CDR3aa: CSAVFPGPSQPQHF
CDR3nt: TGCAGTGCGGTGTTTCCGGGCCCAAGCCAGCCCCAGCATTTT

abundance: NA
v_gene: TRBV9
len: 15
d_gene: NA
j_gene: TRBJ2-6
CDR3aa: CASSTNRVGANVLTF
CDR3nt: TGTGCCAGCAGCACAAACAGGGTCGGGGCCAACGTCCTGACTTTC

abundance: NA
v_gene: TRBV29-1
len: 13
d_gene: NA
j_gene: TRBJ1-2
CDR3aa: CSVDDRGGYGCTF
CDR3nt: NA

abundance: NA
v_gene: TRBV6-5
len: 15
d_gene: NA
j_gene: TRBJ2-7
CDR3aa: CASSPETTVTEEQYF
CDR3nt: TGTGCCAGCAGTCCTGAGACTACAGTAACGGAAGAGCAGTACTTC

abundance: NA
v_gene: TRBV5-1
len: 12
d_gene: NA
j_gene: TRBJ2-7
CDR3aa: CACTDQGPEQYF
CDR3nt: TGCGCCTGCACCGACCAGGGCCCCGAGCAGTACTTC

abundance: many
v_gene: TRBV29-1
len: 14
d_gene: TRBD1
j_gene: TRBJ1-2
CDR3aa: CSVPQDRANYGYTF
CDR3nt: TGCAGCGTACCACAGGACAGGGCCAACTATGGCTACACCTTC

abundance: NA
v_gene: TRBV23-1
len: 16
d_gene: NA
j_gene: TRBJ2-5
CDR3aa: CASSQPRYSFGKTQYF
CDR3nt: TGCGCCAGCAGTCAACCCCGGTACAGTTTTGGAAAGACCCAGTATTTC

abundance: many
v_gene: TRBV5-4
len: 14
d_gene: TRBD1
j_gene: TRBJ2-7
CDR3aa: CASSKGQGRYEQYF
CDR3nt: TGTGCCAGCAGCAAAGGACAGGGGAGGTACGAGCAGTACTTC

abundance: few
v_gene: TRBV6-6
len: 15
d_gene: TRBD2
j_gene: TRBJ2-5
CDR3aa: CASRQTSGRFEAQYF
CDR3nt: TGTGCCAGCAGACAGACTAGCGGGAGGTTTGAGGCCCAGTACTTC

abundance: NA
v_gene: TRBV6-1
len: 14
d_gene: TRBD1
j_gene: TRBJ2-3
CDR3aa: CASRRGLHTYTQYF
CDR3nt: TGCGCCAGCAGAAGGGGGCTTCACACATATACGCAGTATTTT

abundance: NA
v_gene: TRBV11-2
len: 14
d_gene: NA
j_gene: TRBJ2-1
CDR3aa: CASSLVGLANEQFF
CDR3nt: TGTGCCAGCAGCTTAGTTGGGCTAGCCAATGAGCAGTTCTTC

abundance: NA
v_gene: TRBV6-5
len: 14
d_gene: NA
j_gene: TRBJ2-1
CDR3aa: CASSWTWEYNEPFF
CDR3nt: TGTGCCAGCAGTTGGACGTGGGAGTACAATGAGCCGTTCTTC

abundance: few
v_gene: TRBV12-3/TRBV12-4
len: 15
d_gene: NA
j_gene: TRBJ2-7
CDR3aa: CASSFSASKHYEQYF
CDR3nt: TGTGCCAGCAGTTTTTCGGCGAGTAAACACTACGAGCAGTACTTC

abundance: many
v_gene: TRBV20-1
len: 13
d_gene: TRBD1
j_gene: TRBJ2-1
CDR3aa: CSISGQGYNEQFF
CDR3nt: TGCAGTATCTCGGGACAGGGGTACAATGAGCAGTTCTTC

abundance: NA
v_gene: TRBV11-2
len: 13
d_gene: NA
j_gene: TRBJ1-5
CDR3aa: CASSSGHNQPQHF
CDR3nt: TGTGCCAGCAGCTCAGGACATAATCAGCCCCAACATTTT

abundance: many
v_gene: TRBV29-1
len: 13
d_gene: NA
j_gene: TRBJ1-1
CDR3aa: CSVRGGLGTEAFF
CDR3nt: TGCAGCGTCCGAGGGGGGCTAGGTACTGAAGCTTTCTTT